The clone carrying this TCR beta chain was seen once. The antigen is undetermined. The sample comes from a study of beta chain features in type 1 diabetes. Points from the study as a whole: Researchers report that Type 1 diabetes patients had moderately but significantly shorter TCRB CDR3s across all four CD4+ subsets.

The study reverse transcribed the entire isolated RNA, so it sequenced expressed TCRB transcripts. Sequencing was performed with immunoSEQ multiplex PCR; in TCRdb, only in-frame clones are kept and a portion is missing. The data contain hundreds of thousands of clones, around 15% of them singletons. CDR1 SGDLS and CDR2 YYNGEE come from the germline V gene. The length of the CDR3 is 17 residues. The ends lost 3 bases at V and 14 bases at J; junction bases unmatched: 18. This clonotype was obtained from a man between 18 and 29 years old with type 1 diabetes. V usage is TRBV9 and J usage is TRBJ1-6, with TRBD1 identical over 9 bases. Sequencing was performed on naive CD4+ T cells from blood. The CDR3 region is CASSGTSDRGGSVALHF. CDR3 nucleotide sequence: TGTGCCAGCAGCGGAACTTCCGACAGGGGGGGTTCAGTGGCCCTCCACTTT.